A single sample gave rise to the 25 T cell receptor beta chains below, sequenced in a study of glioma-infiltrating T cells after dendritic cell vaccination (dated by TCRdb to the mid-2010s). The library was obtained by the immunoSEQ multiplex PCR assay. What TCRdb holds here is the immuneACCESS table cut down to in-frame rearrangements. Part of the clones is not present; checked against another copy, under half of the missing clones reflect an unresolved V gene, and the others are unexplained. In all, the sample holds over 55,000 clones, and approximately 80% of those were seen once. The ten top clones hold 7% to 9% of the sample. Source: blood, taken before dendritic cell vaccination. The receptors here all came from a human donor with glioblastoma.

The chain uses TRBV27 and TRBJ1-5; D may be TRBD1 (5 bases). Germline V gene data show CDR1 as MNHEY and CDR2 as SMNVEV (reference sequence). Trimming took off 3 bases at V and 3 bases at J, with 9 bases between the two ends. The CDR3 covers 14 residues. CDR3 bases: TGTGCCAGCAGTTTCGCGGGGCACAATCAGCCCCAGCATTTT. Residues: CASSFAGHNQPQHF.

The CDR3 is CASSPYGQREDQPQHF. CDR3 bases: TGTGCCAGCAGTCCCTACGGACAGCGGGAGGATCAGCCCCAGCATTTT. This chain joins TRBV27 and TRBJ1-5; tentative D call: TRBD1 (6 bases). The CDR3 is 16 amino acids. Deletions cut 5 bases from V and 5 bases from J, with 19 bases between. Germline V lookup: CDR1 MNHEY, CDR2 SMNVEV (reference sequence).

The rearrangement uses TRBV2 and TRBJ1-6; TRBD1 agrees at 8 bases. Germline-derived CDR1 and CDR2 are SNHLY and FYNNEI. The CDR3 is 15 residues long. J lost 8 bases, V lost 7 bases, and 10 bases had no gene match. The CDR3 is CASIQDRAGDSPLHF. The CDR3 bases are TGTGCCAGCATACAGGACAGGGCGGGGGATTCACCCCTCCACTTT. The variable domain in full, with the rest retrieved from reference TRBV2 and TRBJ1-6, is EPEVTQTPSHQVTQMGQEVILRCVPISNHLYFYWYRQILGQKVEFLVSFYNNEISEKSEIFDDQFSVERPDGSNFTLKIRSTKLEDSAMYFCASIQDRAGDSPLHFGNGTRLTVT.

This chain connects TRBV6-1 to TRBJ1-5; 7 nucleotides match TRBD1. The germline gives CDR1 MNHNS, CDR2 SASEGT. The CDR3 is 12 residues long. The V segment lost 6 bases and the J segment 8 bases; nucleotides outside the gene matches: 4. The CDR3 DNA follows: TGTGCCAGCAGGGACAGGTCTAAGCCCCAGCATTTT. Protein: CASRDRSKPQHF.

This clone was counted once. The chain uses TRBV7-9 and TRBJ2-3; D is possibly TRBD2 (6 bases). The germline V and J ends were trimmed by 5 bases and 6 bases, with 12 bases remaining between them. The CDR3 runs to 13 residues. Germline CDR1 SEHNR, CDR2 FQNEAQ (reference sequence). The DNA for the CDR3 is TGTGCCAGCAGCACCGGACGGGGGGATACGCAGTATTTT. Protein sequence: CASSTGRGDTQYF.

This clone was seen a handful of times. The chain recombines TRBV6-1 with TRBJ1-1, with 7 bases identical to TRBD1. The CDR3 contains 13 residues. Looked up from germline, CDR1 is MNHNS and CDR2 is SASEGT. With V trimmed by 6 bases and J by 2 bases, 3 bases remained unmatched. The CDR3 coding sequence is TGTGCCAGCAGGGACAGGACAAACACTGAAGCTTTCTTT. It translates to CASRDRTNTEAFF.

The chain carries TRBV9 and TRBJ2-5; 8 nucleotides agree with TRBD1. This CDR3 is 16 amino acids long. Trimming took 4 bases from V and 1 from J; bases not matched to a gene: 9. Germline V lookup: CDR1 SGDLS, CDR2 YYNGEE. The CDR3 region is CASSFADRGGQETQYF. As DNA, the CDR3 is TGTGCCAGCAGCTTCGCCGACAGGGGAGGCCAAGAGACCCAGTACTTC.

V and J are TRBV2 and TRBJ2-1, with 10 bases identical to TRBD1. CDR1 and CDR2 (germline): SNHLY, FYNNEI. The CDR3 runs 15 residues. V trimming: 7 bases; J trimming: 5 bases; junction bases outside the gene matches: 8. For the CDR3, the DNA is TGTGCCAGCACTTGGGACAGGGGTAATAACAATGAGCAGTTCTTC. It specifies CASTWDRGNNNEQFF. Variable domain in full (rest from reference TRBV2 and TRBJ2-1): EPEVTQTPSHQVTQMGQEVILRCVPISNHLYFYWYRQILGQKVEFLVSFYNNEISEKSEIFDDQFSVERPDGSNFTLKIRSTKLEDSAMYFCASTWDRGNNNEQFFGPGTRLTVL.

A few counts support this clone. The rearrangement uses TRBV6-5 and TRBJ1-4; TRBD1 aligns across 8 bases. The CDR3 covers 15 residues. Germline-derived CDR1 and CDR2 are MNHEY and SVGAGI. Trimming cost V 2 bases and J 4 bases; bases outside gene matches: 3. The CDR3 region is CASSYGGQGNEKLFF. CDR3 sequence (DNA): TGTGCCAGCAGTTACGGCGGACAGGGTAATGAAAAACTGTTTTTT.

This clone showed up just a few times. This chain uses TRBV9 with TRBJ1-1; D may be TRBD1 (5 bases). The germline gives CDR1 SGDLS, CDR2 YYNGEE. This CDR3 has 15 amino acids. V lost 4 bases to trimming and J lost 6 bases, with 19 bases between them. The CDR3 loop is CASSPRTPAIAEAFF. CDR3 DNA sequence: TGTGCCAGCAGCCCACGGACACCCGCCATCGCTGAAGCTTTCTTT.

The genes are TRBV6-5 and TRBJ2-7; possibly TRBD2 for D (6 bases). V was trimmed by 5 bases and J by 4 bases, leaving 12 bases between them. CDR3 length: 13 residues. Per germline, CDR1 MNHEY and CDR2 SVGAGI. CDR3: CASSTLGGYEQYF. CDR3 DNA sequence: TGTGCCAGCAGTACCTTGGGAGGATACGAGCAGTACTTC.

The chain joins TRBV5-1 to TRBJ2-3, with D perhaps matching TRBD1 (6 bases). From germline, CDR1 is SGHRS and CDR2 YFSETQ. This CDR3 contains 16 residues. Trimming pared 6 bases from V and 3 bases from J, leaving 20 bases between. CDR3 sequence reads: CASKTNQGIGTDTQYF. CDR3 DNA: TGCGCCAGCAAAACTAACCAGGGGATTGGGACAGATACGCAGTATTTT. Supplemented by reference TRBV5-1 and TRBJ2-3, the full variable domain reads KAGVTQTPRYLIKTRGQQVTLSCSPISGHRSVSWYQQTPGQGLQFLFEYFSETQRNKGNFPGRFSGRQFSNSRSEMNVSTLELGDSALYLCASKTNQGIGTDTQYFGPGTRLTVL.

The chain combines TRBV5-6 with TRBJ1-4, with D uncertain. The V and J ends lost 3 bases and 3 bases respectively, with 12 bases between them. Looked up from germline, CDR1 is SGHDT and CDR2 is YYEEEE. The CDR3 spans 15 residues. The CDR3 coding sequence is TGTGCCAGCAGCTCTGCGGGGATGGCTAATGAAAAACTGTTTTTT. Protein product: CASSSAGMANEKLFF.

The chain employs TRBV5-1 and TRBJ1-6, with 8 bases fitting TRBD1. Germline trimming cut 4 bases from V and 3 bases from J; bases unmatched to any gene: 15. Looked up from germline, CDR1 is SGHRS and CDR2 is YFSETQ. This CDR3 region has 19 residues. CDR3 nucleotide sequence: TGCGCCAGCAGCCCGGGCCCTCCACGAGGGACAGGCTATAATTCACCCCTCCACTTT. Translated: CASSPGPPRGTGYNSPLHF.

J is TRBJ2-7 and V is TRBV2, with TRBD1 identical over 8 bases. This CDR3 has 14 residues. CDR1 is SNHLY, CDR2 FYNNEI, per germline. V shed 6 bases and J 6 bases; nucleotides not matched to a gene: 10. This CDR3 is CASRKIAGQGEQYF. DNA for the CDR3: TGTGCCAGCAGGAAAATCGCCGGACAGGGCGAGCAGTACTTC.

The CDR3 is CASSDQLQEKLFF. CDR3 coding DNA: TGTGCCAGCAGTGATCAGTTACAGGAAAAACTGTTTTTT. This sequence joins TRBV6-1 and TRBJ1-4; D gene ambiguous. Trimming pared 3 bases from V and 8 bases from J, leaving 10 bases between. The V gene's germline CDR1 is MNHNS and CDR2 SASEGT. The CDR3 is 13 residues long.

The rearrangement joins TRBV2 to TRBJ2-2, with TRBD2 matching over 8 bases. The CDR3 has 16 amino acids. Germline CDR1 reads SNHLY; CDR2 reads FYNNEI. The junction had 14 bases not matched to a gene; V was cut back by 7 bases and J by 7 bases. The CDR3 DNA reads as TGTGCCAGCACTATATTAGCGGGACCCGCAGACGGGGAGCTGTTTTTT. Translated: CASTILAGPADGELFF. Together with reference TRBV2 and TRBJ2-2, the CDR3 gives the full variable domain: EPEVTQTPSHQVTQMGQEVILRCVPISNHLYFYWYRQILGQKVEFLVSFYNNEISEKSEIFDDQFSVERPDGSNFTLKIRSTKLEDSAMYFCASTILAGPADGELFFGEGSRLTVL.

The chain carries TRBV2 and TRBJ1-4, with 7 bases fitting TRBD1. V was clipped by 2 bases and J by 6 bases; unmatched bases: 6. The CDR3 is made up of 15 amino acids. Germline CDR1 reads SNHLY; CDR2 reads FYNNEI. The DNA of the CDR3 is TGTGCCAGCAGTGAATCTTTAGGGGGCTATGAAAAACTGTTTTTT. It specifies CASSESLGGYEKLFF.

The chain links TRBV6-5 to TRBJ2-7; perhaps TRBD1 as D (7 bases). CDR1 and CDR2 from the germline V gene are MNHEY and SVGAGI. The V and J ends lost 6 bases and 3 bases respectively, with 9 bases between them. This CDR3 contains 12 residues. This CDR3 is CASSQGGYEQYF. CDR3 bases: TGTGCCAGCAGCCAGGGGGGCTACGAGCAGTACTTC.

Notes on this clone: Other DNA variants within this sample encode the same CDR3. The chain joins TRBV19 to TRBJ1-1; D gene uncertain. V was clipped by 3 bases and J by 1 base, with 6 bases between them. The CDR3 runs to 13 residues. Per the germline V gene, CDR1 is LNHDA and CDR2 is SQIVND (reference sequence). CDR3 sequence (DNA): TGTGCCAGTAGTATTTCCTCGAACACTGAAGCTTTCTTT. It specifies CASSISSNTEAFF.

The rearrangement joins TRBV19 to TRBJ2-1, with TRBD2 matching 10 bases. With 1 base clipped from V and 9 bases from J, the junction kept 9 bases outside the gene matches. This CDR3 is built from 16 residues. Per germline, CDR1 LNHDA and CDR2 SQIVND (reference sequence). CDR3 residues: CASSIVASGGFGEQFF. In DNA form, the CDR3 reads TGTGCCAGTAGTATAGTCGCTAGCGGGGGTTTTGGTGAGCAGTTCTTC. The whole variable domain, remainder taken from reference TRBV19 and TRBJ2-1, is DGGITQSPKYLFRKEGQNVTLSCEQNLNHDAMYWYRQDPGQGLRLIYYSQIVNDFQKGDIAEGYSVSREKKESFPLTVTSAQKNPTAFYLCASSIVASGGFGEQFFGPGTRLTVL.

This sequence joins TRBV5-1 and TRBJ2-5; TRBD1 matches at 7 bases. Germline-derived CDR1 and CDR2 are SGHRS and YFSETQ. The CDR3 is 14 residues long. The junction had 6 bases not matched to a gene; V was cut back by 5 bases and J by 2 bases. The CDR3 nucleotides are TGCGCCAGCAGAACGGGACAGCCTCAAGAGACCCAGTACTTC. It encodes CASRTGQPQETQYF. The whole variable domain, filled in from reference TRBV5-1 and TRBJ2-5, reads KAGVTQTPRYLIKTRGQQVTLSCSPISGHRSVSWYQQTPGQGLQFLFEYFSETQRNKGNFPGRFSGRQFSNSRSEMNVSTLELGDSALYLCASRTGQPQETQYFGPGTRLLVL.

This chain uses TRBV28 with TRBJ2-7, with a possible D match to TRBD2 (6 bases). The CDR3 totals 14 residues. The germline gives CDR1 MDHEN, CDR2 SYDVKM. The ends were cut back, 2 bases at V and 1 base at J, with 9 bases in the middle. The CDR3 reads CASSLTGVSYEQYF. In nucleotides, the CDR3 is TGTGCCAGCAGTTTAACGGGGGTATCCTACGAGCAGTACTTC.

The V call is TRBV7-9, the J call TRBJ1-6, with D possibly matching TRBD1 (5 bases). The CDR3 loop spans 14 amino acids. Trimming cost V 3 bases and J 5 bases, with 8 bases left between them. The germline V gene has CDR1 SEHNR and CDR2 FQNEAQ (reference sequence). The CDR3 here is CASSFPGNNSPLHF. The DNA for the CDR3 is TGTGCCAGCAGCTTTCCAGGGAATAATTCACCCCTCCACTTT.

The chain combines TRBV4-1 with TRBJ1-6; 10 positions agree with TRBD1. Germline V gives CDR1 MGHRA, CDR2 YSYEKL. J was trimmed by 11 bases and V by 4 bases; bases with no gene match: 8. The CDR3 consists of 15 residues. This CDR3 is CASSPGQGGRTPLHF. CDR3 DNA: TGCGCCAGCAGCCCCGGACAGGGGGGTAGAACACCCCTCCACTTT.